This TCR beta chain was sequenced in a study of Graves' ophthalmopathy and Graves' hyperthyroidism. Turning to the study itself: Prior to any treatment, peripheral blood was collected at the time of initial diagnosis.

As for this clonotype: No antigen is known for it.

This CDR3 has 14 residues. V lost 5 bases to trimming and J lost 5 bases; unmatched junction nucleotides: 5. Germline V gene lookup returns CDR1 MRHNA and CDR2 SNTAGT. Amplification of TCR beta CDR3 regions used RNA transcripts. HTBI primers primed a first-round RT-PCR, and a second-round multiplex PCR followed. MiXCR, applied by TCRdb to the multiplex PCR reads, yields one record per CDR3 protein. The profile shows more than 550,000 distinct CDR3 sequences, under 50% of them singletons. General study points: Ophthalmopathy progression was predicted by the model at less than 71% sensitivity and about 74% specificity.

The sequence derives from an adult man with Graves' ophthalmopathy. The rearrangement uses TRBV6-4 and TRBJ1-1; 10 bases fit TRBD1. The sample comprised peripheral blood. The CDR3 nucleotides read TGTGCCAGCAGTAATCCGGGACAGGGGACTGAAGCTTTCTTT. Its translation: CASSNPGQGTEAFF.